This T cell receptor beta chain was recovered during a study of CD8+ T cells in alopecia areata. In the case of this clone: Its antigen is unknown.

cDNA prepared by RNA extraction and subsequent reverse transcription served as the template for sequencing. TCRdb's table, derived via immunoSEQ multiplex PCR, lists solely in-frame clones and lacks some. The table has about 190,000 clones, about three fifths seen once. Treatment denoted: oral pan-JAK inhibitor, 5-10 mg twice daily. Collected material from alopecia areata patients comprised lesional scalp punch biopsies and peripheral blood. Study results and limitations: Alopecia totalis/universalis scalp especially showed more expanded CD8+ clones than normal scalp.

Here the sequenced sample was CD4+ T cells sorted from blood, taken at week 24, from a patient treated with tofacitinib. This clonotype was sampled from a human donor with alopecia areata.

CDR3 in amino acids: CASSAGQGNTEAFF. The CDR3 DNA sequence: TGTGCCAGCAGTGCCGGACAGGGGAACACTGAAGCTTTCTTT. V gene TRBV2 combines with J gene TRBJ1-1; 8 bases match TRBD1. Germline CDR1 is SNHLY and CDR2 is FYNNEI. The CDR3 loop spans 14 amino acids. J gave up 1 base and V 4 bases, and 2 bases lay outside the gene matches.